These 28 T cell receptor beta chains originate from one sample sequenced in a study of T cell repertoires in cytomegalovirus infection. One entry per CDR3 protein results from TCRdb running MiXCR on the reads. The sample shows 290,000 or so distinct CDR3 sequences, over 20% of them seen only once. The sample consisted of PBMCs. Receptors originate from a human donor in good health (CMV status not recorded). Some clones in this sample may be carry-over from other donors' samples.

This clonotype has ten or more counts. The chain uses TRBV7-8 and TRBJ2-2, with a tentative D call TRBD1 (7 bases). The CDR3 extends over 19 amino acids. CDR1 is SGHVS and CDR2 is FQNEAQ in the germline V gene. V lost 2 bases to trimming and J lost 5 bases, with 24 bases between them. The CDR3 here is CASSLFSFGGRGRTGELFF. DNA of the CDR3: TGTGCCAGCAGCTTATTCTCATTCGGGGGAAGGGGGCGGACCGGGGAGCTGTTTTTT.

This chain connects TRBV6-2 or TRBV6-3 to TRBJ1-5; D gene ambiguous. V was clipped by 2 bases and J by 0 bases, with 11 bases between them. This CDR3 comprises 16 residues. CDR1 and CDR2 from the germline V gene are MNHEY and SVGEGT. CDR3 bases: TGTGCCAGCAGTTACGGGCAGGTGTATAGCAATCAGCCCCAGCATTTT. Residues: CASSYGQVYSNQPQHF.

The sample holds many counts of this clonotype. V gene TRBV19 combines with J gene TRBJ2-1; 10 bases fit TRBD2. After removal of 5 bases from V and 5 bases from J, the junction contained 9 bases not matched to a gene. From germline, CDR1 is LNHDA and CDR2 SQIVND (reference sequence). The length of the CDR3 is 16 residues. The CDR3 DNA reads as TGTGCCAGTAGTGCTATAAGCGGGGGGGCCCACAATGAGCAGTTCTTC. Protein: CASSAISGGAHNEQFF.

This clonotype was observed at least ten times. The CDR3 DNA sequence: TGTGCCAGCAGCCCTTGGCAGGGTGAAGCTTTCTTT. This gives the protein CASSPWQGEAFF. The genes are TRBV7-2 and TRBJ1-1; a weak D match, TRBD1 (5 bases). This CDR3 is 12 amino acids long. CDR1 and CDR2 from the germline V gene are SGHTA and FQGNSA. The germline V and J ends were trimmed by 5 bases and 7 bases, with 11 bases remaining between them.

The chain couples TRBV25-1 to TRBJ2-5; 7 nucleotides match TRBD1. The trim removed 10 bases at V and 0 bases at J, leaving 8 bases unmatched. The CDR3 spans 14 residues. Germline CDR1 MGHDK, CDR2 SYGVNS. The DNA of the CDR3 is TGTGCCACCGGGGACAGATCGTACCAAGAGACCCAGTACTTC. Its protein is CATGDRSYQETQYF.

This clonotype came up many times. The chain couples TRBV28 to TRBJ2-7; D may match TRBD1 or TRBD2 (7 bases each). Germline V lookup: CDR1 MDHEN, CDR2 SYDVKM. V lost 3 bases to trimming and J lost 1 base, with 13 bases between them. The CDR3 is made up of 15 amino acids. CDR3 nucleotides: TGTGCCAGCAGTTTCTGGGGGGGACAGTCCTACGAGCAGTACTTC. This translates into CASSFWGGQSYEQYF.

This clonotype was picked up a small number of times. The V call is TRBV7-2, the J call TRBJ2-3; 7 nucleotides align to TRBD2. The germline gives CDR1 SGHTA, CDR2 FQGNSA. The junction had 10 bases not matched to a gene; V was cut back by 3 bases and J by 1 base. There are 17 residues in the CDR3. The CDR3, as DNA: TGTGCCAGCAGCTTCTCGGGGGGACGAACTGGCACAGATACGCAGTATTTT. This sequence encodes CASSFSGGRTGTDTQYF.

The CDR3 sequence is CASNFRTGGYPYEQYF. The CDR3, as DNA: TGTGCCAGCAATTTCCGGACAGGAGGATACCCCTACGAGCAGTACTTC. The chain carries TRBV28 and TRBJ2-7; 7 nucleotides match TRBD1. The trim removed 7 bases at V and 2 bases at J, leaving 14 bases unmatched. Germline CDR1 reads MDHEN; CDR2 reads SYDVKM. This CDR3 region has 16 residues.

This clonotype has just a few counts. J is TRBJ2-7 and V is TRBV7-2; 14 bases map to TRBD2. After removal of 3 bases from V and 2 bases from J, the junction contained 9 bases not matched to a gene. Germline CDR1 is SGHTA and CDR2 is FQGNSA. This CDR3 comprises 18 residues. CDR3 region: CASSLSRGTSGGTYEQYF. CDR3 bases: TGTGCCAGCAGCTTGTCTCGGGGGACTAGCGGGGGTACCTACGAGCAGTACTTC.

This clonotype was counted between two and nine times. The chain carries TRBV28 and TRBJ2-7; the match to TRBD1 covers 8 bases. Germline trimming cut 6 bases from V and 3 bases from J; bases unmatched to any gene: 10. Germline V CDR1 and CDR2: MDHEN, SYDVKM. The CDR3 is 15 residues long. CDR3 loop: CASSTQGQGNYEQYF. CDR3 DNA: TGTGCCAGCAGCACCCAAGGACAGGGCAACTACGAGCAGTACTTC.

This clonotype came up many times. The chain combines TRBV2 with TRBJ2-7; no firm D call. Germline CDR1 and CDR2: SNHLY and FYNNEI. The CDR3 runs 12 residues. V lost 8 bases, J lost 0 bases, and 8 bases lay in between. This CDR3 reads CASSGSSYEQYF. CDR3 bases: TGTGCCAGCTCGGGCAGCTCCTACGAGCAGTACTTC.

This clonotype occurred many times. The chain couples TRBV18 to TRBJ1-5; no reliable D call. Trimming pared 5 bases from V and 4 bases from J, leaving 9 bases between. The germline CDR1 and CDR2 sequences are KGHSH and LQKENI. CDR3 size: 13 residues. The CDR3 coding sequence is TGTGCCAGCTCATCGGATCTGAATCAGCCCCAGCATTTT. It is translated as CASSSDLNQPQHF. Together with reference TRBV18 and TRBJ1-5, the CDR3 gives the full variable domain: NAGVMQNPRHLVRRRGQEARLRCSPMKGHSHVYWYRQLPEEGLKFMVYLQKENIIDESGMPKERFSAEFPKEGPSILRIQQVVRGDSAAYFCASSSDLNQPQHFGDGTRLSIL.

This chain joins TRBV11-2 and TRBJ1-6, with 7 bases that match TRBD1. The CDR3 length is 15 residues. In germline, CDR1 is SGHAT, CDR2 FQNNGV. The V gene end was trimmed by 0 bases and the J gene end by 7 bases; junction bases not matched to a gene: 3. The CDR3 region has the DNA TGTGCCAGCAGCTTAGAGGGGACAGCCAATTCACCCCTCCACTTT. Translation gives CASSLEGTANSPLHF.

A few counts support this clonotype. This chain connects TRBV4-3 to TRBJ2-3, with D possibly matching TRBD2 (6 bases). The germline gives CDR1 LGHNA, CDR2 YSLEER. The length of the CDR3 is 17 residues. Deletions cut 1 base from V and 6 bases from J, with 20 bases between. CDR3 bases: TGCGCCAGCAGCCAAGGGGATAATCTCAGGACTACCGATACGCAGTATTTT. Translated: CASSQGDNLRTTDTQYF.

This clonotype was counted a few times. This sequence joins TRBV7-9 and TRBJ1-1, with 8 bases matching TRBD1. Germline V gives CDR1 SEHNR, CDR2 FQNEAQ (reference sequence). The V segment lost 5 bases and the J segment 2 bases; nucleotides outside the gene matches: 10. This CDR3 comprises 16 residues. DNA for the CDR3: TGTGCCAGCAGCGTGAGACAGGGGTTGGACAACACTGAAGCTTTCTTT. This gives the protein CASSVRQGLDNTEAFF. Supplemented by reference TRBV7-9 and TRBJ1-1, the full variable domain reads DTGVSQNPRHKITKRGQNVTFRCDPISEHNRLYWYRQTLGQGPEFLTYFQNEAQLEKSRLLSDRFSAERPKGSFSTLEIQRTEQGDSAMYLCASSVRQGLDNTEAFFGQGTRLTVV.

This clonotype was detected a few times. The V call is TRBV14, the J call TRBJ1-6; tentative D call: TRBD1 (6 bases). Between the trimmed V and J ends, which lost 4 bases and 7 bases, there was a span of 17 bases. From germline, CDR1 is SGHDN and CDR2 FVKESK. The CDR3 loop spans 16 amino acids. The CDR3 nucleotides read TGTGCCAGCAGCCGCCACAGGGCCGGGGGGAATTCACCCCTCCACTTT. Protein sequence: CASSRHRAGGNSPLHF. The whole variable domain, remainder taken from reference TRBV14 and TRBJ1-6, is EAGVTQFPSHSVIEKGQTVTLRCDPISGHDNLYWYRRVMGKEIKFLLHFVKESKQDESGMPNNRFLAERTGGTYSTLKVQPAELEDSGVYFCASSRHRAGGNSPLHFGNGTRLTVT.

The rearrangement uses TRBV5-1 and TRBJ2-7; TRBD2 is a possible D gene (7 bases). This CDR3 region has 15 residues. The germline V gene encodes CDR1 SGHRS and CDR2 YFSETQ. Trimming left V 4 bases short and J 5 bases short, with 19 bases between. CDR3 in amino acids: CASSPQGRGSNEQYF. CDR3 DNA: TGCGCCAGCAGCCCTCAAGGGAGGGGGAGCAACGAGCAGTACTTC.

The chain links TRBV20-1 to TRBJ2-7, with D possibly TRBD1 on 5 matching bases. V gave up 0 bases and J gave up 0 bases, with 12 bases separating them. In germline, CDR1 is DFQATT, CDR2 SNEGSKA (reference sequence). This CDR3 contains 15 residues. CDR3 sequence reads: CSARDSGHYSYEQYF. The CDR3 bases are TGCAGTGCTAGAGATTCAGGGCATTACTCCTACGAGCAGTACTTC.

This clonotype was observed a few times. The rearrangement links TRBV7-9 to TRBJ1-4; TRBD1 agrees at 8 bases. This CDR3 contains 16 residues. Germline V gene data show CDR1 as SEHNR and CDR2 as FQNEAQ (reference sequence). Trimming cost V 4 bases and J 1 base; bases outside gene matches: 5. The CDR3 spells CASSSDREGTNEKLFF. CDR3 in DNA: TGTGCCAGCAGCTCGGACAGGGAGGGAACTAATGAAAAACTGTTTTTT.

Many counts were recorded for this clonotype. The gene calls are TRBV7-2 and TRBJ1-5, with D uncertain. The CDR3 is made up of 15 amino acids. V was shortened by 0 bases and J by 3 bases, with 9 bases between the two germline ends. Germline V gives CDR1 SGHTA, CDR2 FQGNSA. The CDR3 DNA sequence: TGTGCCAGCAGCTTAGCTCCACAGCTCAATCAGCCCCAGCATTTT. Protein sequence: CASSLAPQLNQPQHF.

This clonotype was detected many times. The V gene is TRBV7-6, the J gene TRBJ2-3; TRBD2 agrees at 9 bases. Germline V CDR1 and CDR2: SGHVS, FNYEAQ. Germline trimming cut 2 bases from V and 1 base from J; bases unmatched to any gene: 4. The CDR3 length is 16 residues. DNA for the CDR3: TGTGCCAGCAGCTTAAATCTAGCGGGGCGCACAGATACGCAGTATTTT. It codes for CASSLNLAGRTDTQYF. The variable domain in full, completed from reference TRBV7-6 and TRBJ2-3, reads GAGVSQSPRYKVTKRGQDVALRCDPISGHVSLYWYRQALGQGPEFLTYFNYEAQQDKSGLPNDRFSAERPEGSISTLTIQRTEQRDSAMYRCASSLNLAGRTDTQYFGPGTRLTVL.

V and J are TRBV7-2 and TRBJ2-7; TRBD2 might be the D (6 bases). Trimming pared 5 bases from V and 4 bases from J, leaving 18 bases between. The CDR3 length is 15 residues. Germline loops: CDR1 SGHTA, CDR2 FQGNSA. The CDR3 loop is CASSQRWDSIYEQYF. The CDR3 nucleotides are TGTGCCAGCAGCCAACGGTGGGACTCCATATACGAGCAGTACTTC.

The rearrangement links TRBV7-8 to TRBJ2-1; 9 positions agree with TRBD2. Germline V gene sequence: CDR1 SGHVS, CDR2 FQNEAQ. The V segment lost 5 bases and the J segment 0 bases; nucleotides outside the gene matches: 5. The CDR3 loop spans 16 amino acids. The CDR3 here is CASSDSSGNSYNEQFF. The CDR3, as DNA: TGTGCCAGCAGCGATTCTAGCGGGAACTCCTACAATGAGCAGTTCTTC.

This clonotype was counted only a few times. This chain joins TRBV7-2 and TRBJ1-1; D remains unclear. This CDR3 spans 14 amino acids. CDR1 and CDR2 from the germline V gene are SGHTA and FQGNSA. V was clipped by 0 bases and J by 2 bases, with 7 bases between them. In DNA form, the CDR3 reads TGTGCCAGCAGCTTAGCGTTGAGTAACACTGAAGCTTTCTTT. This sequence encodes CASSLALSNTEAFF.

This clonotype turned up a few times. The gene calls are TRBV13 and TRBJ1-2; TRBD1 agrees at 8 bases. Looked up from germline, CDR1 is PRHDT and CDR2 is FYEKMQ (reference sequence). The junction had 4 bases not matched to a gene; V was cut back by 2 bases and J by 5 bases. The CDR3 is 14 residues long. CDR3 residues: CASSLQGAPYGYTF. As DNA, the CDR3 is TGTGCCAGCAGCTTACAGGGGGCCCCGTATGGCTACACCTTC.

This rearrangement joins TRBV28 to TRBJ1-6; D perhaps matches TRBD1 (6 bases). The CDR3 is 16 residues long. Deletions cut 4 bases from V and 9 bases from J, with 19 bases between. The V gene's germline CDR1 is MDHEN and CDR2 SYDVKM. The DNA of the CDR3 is TGTGCCAGCAGTTGGGCGGGCGTTTGGGGGCGTTCACCCCTCCACTTT. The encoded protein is CASSWAGVWGRSPLHF.

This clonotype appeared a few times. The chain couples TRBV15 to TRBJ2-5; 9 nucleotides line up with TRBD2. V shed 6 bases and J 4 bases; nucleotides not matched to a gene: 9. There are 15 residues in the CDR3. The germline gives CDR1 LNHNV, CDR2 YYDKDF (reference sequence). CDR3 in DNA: TGTGCCACCAGGCCGACTAGCGGTTCGGGAGAGACCCAGTACTTC. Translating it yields CATRPTSGSGETQYF.

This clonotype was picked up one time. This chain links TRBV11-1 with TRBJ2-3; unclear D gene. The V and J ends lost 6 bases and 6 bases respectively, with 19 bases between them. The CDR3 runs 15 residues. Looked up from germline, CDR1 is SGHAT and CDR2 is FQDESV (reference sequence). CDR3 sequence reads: CASSQEVRSWDTQYF. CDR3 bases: TGTGCCAGCAGTCAAGAAGTCAGGTCGTGGGATACGCAGTATTTT.